What follows is one T cell receptor (beta chain) and its context. No antigen is known for it. CDR1 is MNHEY and CDR2 is SMNVEV in the germline V gene (reference sequence). The CDR3 consists of 15 residues. UMIs that included a 6-nucleotide sample barcode were added by template switching, which took place during cDNA synthesis. TCRdb reprocessed the 5' RACE reads, keeping one entry per CDR3 protein, no DNA. Its clone listing holds approximately 300,000 distinct CDR3 sequences. The sample is drawn from a study of monozygotic twins with inflammatory bowel disease. Study results and limitations: The data gave no support to a single strong IBD-associated signal or clonotype. Discrimination among different T cell subtypes was not achievable.

The rearrangement joins TRBV27 to TRBJ2-1. The receptor was derived from a human donor with ulcerative colitis or Crohn's disease, or a healthy co-twin of an affected twin (not recorded which). Material for sequencing was blood. The CDR3 spells CASSLAPSSYNEQFF.